The 8 T cell receptor beta chains below all came from one sample that was sequenced in a study of T cell repertoires in cytomegalovirus infection. MiXCR, run by TCRdb on the reads, gives a single entry per CDR3 protein. This sample carries 560,000 or so distinct CDR3 sequences, about 15% of them seen once, and the ten largest clones take under 30%. Sequencing input: CD8+ T cells from PBMCs. These receptors were obtained from a human donor in good health (CMV status not recorded). Some clones in this sample may be carry-over from other donors' samples.

This clonotype was detected many times. V gene TRBV6-2 or TRBV6-3 combines with J gene TRBJ1-2; D remains ambiguous. The CDR3 spans 15 residues. The V and J ends lost 4 bases and 0 bases respectively, with 12 bases between them. Per the germline V gene, CDR1 is MNHEY and CDR2 is SVGEGT. CDR3 DNA sequence: TGTGCCAGCAGTTCCCAGCGGGGTCCTAACTATGGCTACACCTTC. It yields the protein CASSSQRGPNYGYTF.

The table lists this clonotype with a count of one. One junction end disagrees with the germline gene, perhaps due to a read error. The chain uses TRBV27 and TRBJ2-7; possible D gene TRBD2, 5 bases. Germline CDR1 is MNHEY and CDR2 is SMNVEV (reference sequence). The CDR3 is made up of 14 amino acids. In DNA, the CDR3 is TGTGCCAGCAGTTTATCGGGAGTCGTCTACGATCAGTACTTC. This encodes CASSLSGVVYDQYF.

This clonotype was recorded many times. The rearrangement links TRBV5-8 to TRBJ1-5; 8 positions agree with TRBD1. The CDR3 runs to 16 residues. The V segment lost 3 bases and the J segment 2 bases; nucleotides outside the gene matches: 7. Germline CDR1 is SGHTS and CDR2 is YDEGEE. The DNA for the CDR3 is TGTGCCAGCAGCTCGGGCAGGGGGCAAGGCAATCAGCCCCAGCATTTT. This gives the protein CASSSGRGQGNQPQHF. The complete variable domain, with remaining parts taken from reference TRBV5-8 and TRBJ1-5, reads EAGVTQSPTHLIKTRGQQATLRCSPISGHTSVYWYQQALGLGLQFLLWYDEGEERNRGNFPPRFSGRQFPNYSSELNVNALELEDSALYLCASSSGRGQGNQPQHFGDGTRLSIL.

This chain connects TRBV11-2 to TRBJ2-7; D may be TRBD1 (5 bases). Trimming removed 1 base at V and 3 bases at J, with 16 bases between. The germline V gene has CDR1 SGHAT and CDR2 FQNNGV. The CDR3 length is 16 residues. The CDR3, as DNA: TGTGCCAGCAGCTTAGGGGGCAGCAGGGCCTTCTACGAGCAGTACTTC. Encoded protein: CASSLGGSRAFYEQYF.

This clonotype showed up many times. The J gene is TRBJ1-2, the V gene TRBV28; TRBD1 agrees at 10 bases. The CDR3 has 14 residues. Losses at the gene ends were 6 bases for V and 7 bases for J; bases not matched to a gene: 8. The germline CDR1 and CDR2 sequences are MDHEN and SYDVKM. Here the CDR3 reads CASSSDRGWAGYTF. In nucleotides, the CDR3 is TGTGCCAGCAGCTCGGACAGGGGGTGGGCTGGCTACACCTTC.

The rearrangement uses TRBV6-1 and TRBJ1-4; the D gene is possibly TRBD1 (5 bases). The V gene lost 8 bases and the J gene lost 3 bases, with 13 bases spanning the gap. CDR1 MNHNS and CDR2 SASEGT come from the germline V gene. There are 14 residues in the CDR3. The CDR3 nucleotides read TGTGCCAGCTTGTCAATAGGGGCTAATGAAAAACTGTTTTTT. It specifies CASLSIGANEKLFF.

This clonotype was detected many times. The genes are TRBV7-9 and TRBJ2-1; D may be TRBD2 (6 bases). Germline loops: CDR1 SEHNR, CDR2 FQNEAQ (reference sequence). The CDR3 consists of 16 residues. V dropped 5 bases and J dropped 7 bases, with 21 bases sitting between them. CDR3 DNA: TGTGCCAGCAGCCCAGTTGGAGGGAGCCCATCTAATGAGCAGTTCTTC. Protein sequence: CASSPVGGSPSNEQFF.

At least ten counts were recorded for this clonotype. The chain combines TRBV28 with TRBJ2-7; 8 bases match TRBD2. The V gene end was trimmed by 3 bases and the J gene end by 7 bases; junction bases not matched to a gene: 11. CDR1 MDHEN and CDR2 SYDVKM come from the germline V gene. This CDR3 is built from 15 residues. The CDR3 nucleotides are TGTGCCAGCAGTTTTCCCCAGCGGGAGCGGGATGAGCAGTACTTC. Translating it yields CASSFPQRERDEQYF.